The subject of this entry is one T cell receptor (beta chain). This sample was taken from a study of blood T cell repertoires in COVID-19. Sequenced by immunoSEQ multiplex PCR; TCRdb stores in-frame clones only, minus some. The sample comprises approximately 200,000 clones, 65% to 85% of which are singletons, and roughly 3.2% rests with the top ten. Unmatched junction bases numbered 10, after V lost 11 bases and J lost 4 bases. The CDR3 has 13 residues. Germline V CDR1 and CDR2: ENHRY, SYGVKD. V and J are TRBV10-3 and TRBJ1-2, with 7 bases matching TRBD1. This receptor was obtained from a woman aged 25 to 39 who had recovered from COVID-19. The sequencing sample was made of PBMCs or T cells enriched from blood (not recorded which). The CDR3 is CAVQGQPVYGYTF. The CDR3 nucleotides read TGTGCCGTTCAGGGACAGCCAGTCTATGGCTACACCTTC.